These 29 T cell receptor beta chains share one sample of origin, sequenced in a study of T cells after yellow fever vaccination. A single record per CDR3 protein comes from TCRdb applying MiXCR to the 5' RACE reads. This sample yields some 220,000 distinct CDR3 sequences, of which around 3.1% are seen a single time; less than 3.5% belongs to the top ten. The sample consisted of CD4+ T cells sorted from PBMCs, taken 10 days after the yellow fever booster vaccination. The receptors were sampled from a man aged 18-30 years who received the YFV17D yellow fever vaccine.

This clonotype was counted between two and nine times. J is TRBJ2-7 and V is TRBV11-1, with 9 bases aligning to TRBD2. The CDR3 contains 14 residues. Per germline, CDR1 SGHAT and CDR2 FQDESV (reference sequence). V lost 5 bases, J lost 1 base, and 3 bases stayed unmatched. In DNA, the CDR3 is TGTGCCAGCAGCAAGGGACTAGCATCCTACGAGCAGTACTTC. It translates to CASSKGLASYEQYF.

This clonotype has only a few counts. V is TRBV20-1 and J is TRBJ1-4; 10 bases are shared with TRBD1. V was pared by 0 bases and J by 6 bases, with 1 base of the junction left unmatched. Germline V gene sequence: CDR1 DFQATT, CDR2 SNEGSKA (reference sequence). This CDR3 has 14 residues. The CDR3 DNA reads TGCAGTGCTAGAGATGGACAGGGGGATGAAAAACTGTTTTTT. This translates into CSARDGQGDEKLFF.

This clonotype was seen more than once but under ten times. The V call is TRBV25-1, the J call TRBJ1-2; D perhaps matches TRBD1 (6 bases). Germline CDR1 MGHDK, CDR2 SYGVNS. CDR3 length: 11 residues. V was shortened by 4 bases and J by 8 bases, with 8 bases between the two germline ends. The CDR3 DNA sequence: TGTGCCAGCAGTGGGGGGGCCGGCTACACCTTC. Its translation is CASSGGAGYTF.

This clonotype appeared a few times. The J gene is TRBJ2-2, the V gene TRBV12-3 or TRBV12-4; either TRBD1 or TRBD2 may fit D (7 bases each). CDR3 size: 16 residues. Trimming took 6 bases from V and 8 from J, leaving 22 bases between them. This CDR3 reads CASRRGGQTTTGELFF. CDR3 bases: TGTGCCAGCAGGAGGGGGGGACAGACCACCACAGGGGAGCTGTTTTTT.

The table lists this clonotype with many counts. This sequence joins TRBV7-9 and TRBJ2-5; 9 bases match TRBD2. CDR3 length: 17 amino acids. Unmatched junction bases numbered 8, after V lost 1 base and J lost 2 bases. The germline CDR1 and CDR2 sequences are SEHNR and FQNEAQ (reference sequence). Here the CDR3 reads CASSLVSSGGVQETQYF. For the CDR3, the DNA is TGTGCCAGCAGCTTAGTGAGTAGCGGGGGTGTTCAAGAGACCCAGTACTTC.

This clonotype was counted only a few times. V and J are TRBV24-1 and TRBJ1-5; weak D call: TRBD1 (5 bases). CDR3 length: 15 residues. Germline V gene lookup returns CDR1 KGHDR and CDR2 SFDVKD. The germline V and J ends were trimmed by 1 base and 7 bases, with 13 bases remaining between them. The CDR3 DNA follows: TGTGCCACCAGTGATTTTGGGCGGGGCGGGCAGCCCCAGCATTTT. It encodes CATSDFGRGGQPQHF.

The chain is built from TRBV5-1 and TRBJ2-3; 7 bases are shared with TRBD1. The CDR3 length is 16 residues. The ends lost 0 bases at V and 1 base at J; junction bases unmatched: 5. CDR1 is SGHRS and CDR2 is YFSETQ in the germline V gene. CDR3 sequence (DNA): TGCGCCAGCAGCTTGGCCCCCGGGACAGGCACAGATACGCAGTATTTT. It translates to CASSLAPGTGTDTQYF.

This clonotype has only a few counts. V usage is TRBV6-2 or TRBV6-3 and J usage is TRBJ1-5; D ambiguous. The CDR3 consists of 15 residues. Trimming took off 6 bases at V and 0 bases at J, with 12 bases between the two ends. The V gene's germline CDR1 is MNHEY and CDR2 SVGEGT. The CDR3 sequence is CASSPPRLSNQPQHF. CDR3 bases: TGTGCCAGCAGCCCTCCGAGACTTAGCAATCAGCCCCAGCATTTT.

As concerns this clonotype: A much larger clonotype is one base distant, so this may be a read error. The V gene is TRBV4-3, the J gene TRBJ2-7, with a tentative D call TRBD2 (7 bases). The CDR3 has 19 residues. Germline CDR1 reads LGHNA; CDR2 reads YSLEER. CDR3 sequence: CASSQDSVGGTSDPYGQYF. The CDR3 coding sequence is TGCGCCAGCAGCCAAGATAGCGTCGGGGGCACTAGCGACCCCTACGGGCAGTACTTC.

This clonotype was found many times. This chain connects TRBV18 to TRBJ2-1; 11 bases align to TRBD1. The CDR3 totals 16 residues. Trimming at V came to 3 bases and at J to 4 bases, leaving 5 bases not matched to a gene. Germline V gives CDR1 KGHSH, CDR2 LQKENI. The CDR3 reads CASSPLGTGGYNEQFF. The CDR3 DNA sequence: TGTGCCAGCTCACCCCTCGGGACAGGGGGGTACAATGAGCAGTTCTTC.

About this clonotype: A much larger clone lies one base from this, so it may be a read error. The chain employs TRBV5-5 and TRBJ1-2; D uncertain. The CDR3 length is 14 residues. Germline V gives CDR1 SGHKS, CDR2 YYEKEE (reference sequence). The CDR3 sequence is CAGSLALGNYGYTF. CDR3 DNA: TGTGCCGGCAGCTTGGCTCTCGGGAACTATGGCTACACCTTC.

This clonotype was recorded a few times. The chain has TRBV12-3 or TRBV12-4 and TRBJ2-1, with 8 bases identical to TRBD2. Trimming cost V 7 bases and J 8 bases; bases outside gene matches: 7. This CDR3 has 13 residues. CDR3 DNA: TGTGCCAGCACCGGACTAGCTGGCGATGAGCAGTTCTTC. Its translation is CASTGLAGDEQFF.

The chain is built from TRBV24-1 and TRBJ2-3; no firm D call. CDR1 is KGHDR and CDR2 is SFDVKD in the germline V gene. The V and J ends lost 4 bases and 1 base respectively, with 11 bases between them. The CDR3 contains 15 residues. The CDR3 nucleotides read TGTGCCACCAGTGAAATGGGGTGCGGCACAGATACGCAGTATTTT. This encodes CATSEMGCGTDTQYF.

The chain is built from TRBV7-2 and TRBJ2-3, with D possibly TRBD2 on 7 matching bases. Trimming left V 4 bases short and J 5 bases short, with 16 bases between. This CDR3 contains 15 residues. In germline, CDR1 is SGHTA, CDR2 FQGNSA. DNA of the CDR3: TGTGCCAGCAGCTCGGGCGGGGGCGGGAAAGATACGCAGTATTTT. This translates into CASSSGGGGKDTQYF.

This clonotype was picked up many times. The chain recombines TRBV5-1 with TRBJ2-3; 13 bases are a match to TRBD2. The CDR3 covers 17 residues. After removal of 5 bases from V and 1 base from J, the junction contained 7 bases not matched to a gene. The germline CDR1 and CDR2 sequences are SGHRS and YFSETQ. CDR3 DNA sequence: TGCGCCAGCAGTTTGTGGACTAGCGGGGGTCGCACAGATACGCAGTATTTT. Translating gives CASSLWTSGGRTDTQYF. The full variable domain, with the rest looked up from reference TRBV5-1 and TRBJ2-3, is KAGVTQTPRYLIKTRGQQVTLSCSPISGHRSVSWYQQTPGQGLQFLFEYFSETQRNKGNFPGRFSGRQFSNSRSEMNVSTLELGDSALYLCASSLWTSGGRTDTQYFGPGTRLTVL.

This clonotype was observed at least ten times. The V call is TRBV5-1, the J call TRBJ1-6; weak D call: TRBD1 (5 bases). This CDR3 spans 15 amino acids. The V end was cut by 2 bases, the J end by 7 bases, with 13 bases between. CDR1 and CDR2 from the germline V gene are SGHRS and YFSETQ. CDR3 sequence reads: CASSFGAGDNSPLHF. The CDR3 DNA reads TGCGCCAGCAGCTTTGGGGCGGGAGACAATTCACCCCTCCACTTT.

The sample holds many counts of this clonotype. The CDR3 protein is CASRSPGVETQYF. CDR3 coding DNA: TGTGCCAGCAGATCCCCAGGGGTAGAGACCCAGTACTTC. The chain joins TRBV28 to TRBJ2-5; possible D gene TRBD1, 6 bases. The CDR3 consists of 13 residues. Germline V gene sequence: CDR1 MDHEN, CDR2 SYDVKM. V dropped 6 bases and J dropped 4 bases, with 12 bases sitting between them.

This clonotype was seen ten or more times. This sequence joins TRBV7-9 and TRBJ2-7; possible D gene TRBD2, 6 bases. Trimming pared 1 base from V and 2 bases from J, leaving 12 bases between. The CDR3 covers 15 residues. Germline CDR1 is SEHNR and CDR2 is FQNEAQ (reference sequence). CDR3 loop: CASSLGASVTYEQYF. The CDR3 DNA sequence: TGTGCCAGCAGCTTAGGGGCTAGCGTCACCTACGAGCAGTACTTC.

This clonotype was seen many times. This chain joins TRBV5-4 and TRBJ2-5; maybe TRBD1 (5 bases). Looked up from germline, CDR1 is SGHNT and CDR2 is YYREEE (reference sequence). This CDR3 has 14 amino acids. V lost 1 base, J lost 4 bases, and 11 bases lay in between. Here the CDR3 DNA reads TGTGCCAGCAGCTTGCGGCAGGGTAGAGAGACCCAGTACTTC. Translating gives CASSLRQGRETQYF.

J is TRBJ2-1 and V is TRBV19; no clear D. Deletions cut 5 bases from V and 0 bases from J, with 11 bases between. The CDR3 loop spans 15 amino acids. The V gene's germline CDR1 is LNHDA and CDR2 SQIVND (reference sequence). CDR3 sequence: CASSPRALSYNEQFF. Here the CDR3 DNA reads TGTGCCAGTAGTCCCCGTGCTCTCTCCTACAATGAGCAGTTCTTC.

The table lists this clonotype with many counts. The rearrangement uses TRBV5-6 and TRBJ2-3, with 9 bases identical to TRBD2. The CDR3 loop spans 17 amino acids. Germline CDR1 SGHDT, CDR2 YYEEEE. Trimming removed 1 base from V and 5 bases from J; junction bases left unmatched: 11. CDR3 bases: TGTGCCAGCAGCTTGATCGCGCTAGCGGGGTATAGAGATACGCAGTATTTT. Encoded protein: CASSLIALAGYRDTQYF. Supplemented by reference TRBV5-6 and TRBJ2-3, the full variable domain reads DAGVTQSPTHLIKTRGQQVTLRCSPKSGHDTVSWYQQALGQGPQFIFQYYEEEERQRGNFPDRFSGHQFPNYSSELNVNALLLGDSALYLCASSLIALAGYRDTQYFGPGTRLTVL.

In its sample, this clonotype was seen many times. This chain links TRBV6-2 or TRBV6-3 with TRBJ2-7; D is perhaps TRBD1 or TRBD2 (5 bases each). V shed 0 bases and J shed 6 bases, with 12 bases lying between them. This CDR3 has 14 amino acids. The germline gives CDR1 MNHEY, CDR2 SVGEGT. This chain's CDR3 is CASSYSGGRGEQYV. The CDR3 region has the DNA TGTGCCAGCAGTTACTCTGGGGGTAGGGGCGAGCAGTACGTC.

V and J are TRBV20-1 and TRBJ2-3; 11 nucleotides agree with TRBD2. V lost 1 base and J lost 5; bases outside the gene matches: 5. The CDR3 contains 15 residues. Germline CDR1 reads DFQATT; CDR2 reads SNEGSKA (reference sequence). DNA of the CDR3: TGCAGTGCTAGAGGAACTAGCGGGGGATTAGATACGCAGTATTTT. Its translation: CSARGTSGGLDTQYF.

This clonotype was counted many times. The J gene is TRBJ2-5, the V gene TRBV7-2; 11 positions agree with TRBD2. The CDR3 contains 13 residues. The junction had 0 bases not matched to a gene; V was cut back by 5 bases and J by 4 bases. The germline CDR1 and CDR2 sequences are SGHTA and FQGNSA. The CDR3 DNA follows: TGTGCCAGCAGCGGGACTAGCGGAGAGACCCAGTACTTC. Encoded protein: CASSGTSGETQYF.

This chain links TRBV19 with TRBJ1-2; D remains ambiguous. This CDR3 spans 13 amino acids. Germline lookup yields CDR1 LNHDA and CDR2 SQIVND (reference sequence). Trimming left V 7 bases short and J 0 bases short, with 9 bases between. The CDR3 region is CASKGEANYGYTF. Here the CDR3 DNA reads TGTGCCAGTAAGGGTGAAGCTAACTATGGCTACACCTTC.

The table lists this clonotype with a few counts. The V call is TRBV5-1, the J call TRBJ1-1; no firm D call. Germline V lookup: CDR1 SGHRS, CDR2 YFSETQ. Deletions cut 0 bases from V and 3 bases from J, with 6 bases between. This CDR3 spans 13 amino acids. The CDR3 loop reads CASSLGMDTEAFF. The DNA of the CDR3 is TGCGCCAGCAGCTTGGGTATGGACACTGAAGCTTTCTTT.

This clonotype came up a few times. The CDR3 DNA reads TGTGCCAGCAGTTACTCGAAGAGGGGGGATCAGCCCCAGCATTTT. Translated, it gives CASSYSKRGDQPQHF. This chain joins TRBV6-6 and TRBJ1-5; D may be TRBD1 (6 bases). V lost 0 bases and J lost 5, with 11 bases in between. Germline CDR1 is MNHNY and CDR2 is SVGAGI (reference sequence). The CDR3 is made up of 15 amino acids.

This clonotype was detected ten times or more. The chain is built from TRBV6-5 and TRBJ1-6; 8 bases align to TRBD1. V trimming: 11 bases; J trimming: 5 bases; junction bases outside the gene matches: 5. Looked up from germline, CDR1 is MNHEY and CDR2 is SVGAGI. The CDR3 spans 13 residues. The CDR3 is CAVTDRDNSPLHF. The CDR3, as DNA: TGTGCCGTAACGGACAGGGATAATTCACCCCTCCACTTT.

At least ten counts were recorded for this clonotype. This rearrangement joins TRBV28 to TRBJ2-1; 8 bases agree with TRBD1. The germline CDR1 and CDR2 sequences are MDHEN and SYDVKM. J was trimmed by 3 bases and V by 6 bases; bases with no gene match: 7. CDR3 length: 15 amino acids. The CDR3 nucleotides are TGTGCCAGCAGCCCCGGACAGGGACGCTACAATGAGCAGTTCTTC. As protein: CASSPGQGRYNEQFF.